This is a list of T cell receptor beta chains from one sample in a study of molecular identifiers for immune sequencing clone quantification. From the PCR reads, TCRdb called clonotypes with MiXCR, one entry per CDR3 protein. The sample records about 640,000 distinct CDR3 sequences, 15% to 20% being singletons. The sequencing sample was made of naive CD8+ T cells from blood, with Jurkat cell RNA spiked in. These receptors came from a human donor in good health. Some libraries in this study had Jurkat cell RNA spiked in. CDR3s leave out the opening cysteine and the closing phenylalanine or tryptophan. D genes are given only for firm matches.

len: 13
v_gene: TRBV12-3/TRBV12-4
d_gene: -
j_gene: TRBJ2-5
CDR3aa: ASRSGTQDRKTQY

len: 14
v_gene: TRBV13
d_gene: -
j_gene: TRBJ1-1
CDR3aa: ASSSRSGGLNTEAF

len: 12
v_gene: TRBV6-5
d_gene: -
j_gene: TRBJ1-5
CDR3aa: ASSHDSFNQPQH

len: 13
v_gene: TRBV6-1
d_gene: -
j_gene: TRBJ1-1
CDR3aa: ASSETEQMNTEAF

len: 14
v_gene: TRBV7-9
d_gene: -
j_gene: TRBJ1-4
CDR3aa: ASSYLATSLGEKLF

len: 12
v_gene: TRBV20-1
d_gene: TRBD2
j_gene: TRBJ2-1
CDR3aa: SARREGAYNERF

len: 13
v_gene: TRBV19
d_gene: -
j_gene: TRBJ1-2
CDR3aa: ASSIGTWDVSGYT

len: 11
v_gene: TRBV6-5
d_gene: -
j_gene: TRBJ1-1
CDR3aa: ASSYKTNTEAF

len: 12
v_gene: TRBV29-1
d_gene: TRBD1
j_gene: TRBJ2-7
CDR3aa: SVGEGQGAYEQY

len: 13
v_gene: TRBV4-3
d_gene: TRBD1
j_gene: TRBJ1-6
CDR3aa: ASSRRDRDNSPLH

len: 11
v_gene: TRBV20-1
d_gene: -
j_gene: TRBJ2-1
CDR3aa: SAVPVGYNEQF

len: 11
v_gene: TRBV11-2
d_gene: -
j_gene: TRBJ2-1
CDR3aa: ASSLHSLNEQF

len: 15
v_gene: TRBV10-3
d_gene: TRBD2
j_gene: TRBJ2-3
CDR3aa: AISEYPLAGDTDTQY

len: 16
v_gene: TRBV7-6
d_gene: -
j_gene: TRBJ2-6
CDR3aa: ASSLGSRASSGANVLT

len: 10
v_gene: TRBV12-3/TRBV12-4
d_gene: -
j_gene: TRBJ1-1
CDR3aa: ASTPQGTEAF

len: 14
v_gene: TRBV7-9
d_gene: TRBD1
j_gene: TRBJ2-2
CDR3aa: ASSLGWDRNTGELF

len: 12
v_gene: TRBV5-5
d_gene: -
j_gene: TRBJ2-7
CDR3aa: ASSLGLLPYEQY

len: 14
v_gene: TRBV13
d_gene: -
j_gene: TRBJ2-1
CDR3aa: ASSLEGPYNYNEQF

len: 14
v_gene: TRBV7-9
d_gene: TRBD2
j_gene: TRBJ2-7
CDR3aa: ASSWGLAGGPSEQY

len: 13
v_gene: TRBV5-1
d_gene: -
j_gene: TRBJ2-7
CDR3aa: ASSLADGGYYEQY

len: 11
v_gene: TRBV5-6
d_gene: -
j_gene: TRBJ2-7
CDR3aa: ASKTGDHYEQY

len: 10
v_gene: TRBV6-5
d_gene: -
j_gene: TRBJ1-4
CDR3aa: ASRARGGGLF

len: 14
v_gene: TRBV3-1
d_gene: TRBD2
j_gene: TRBJ2-3
CDR3aa: ASSQDRAGGTDTQY

len: 12
v_gene: TRBV5-4
d_gene: TRBD1
j_gene: TRBJ1-5
CDR3aa: ASSPGTGNQPQH

len: 10
v_gene: TRBV30
d_gene: -
j_gene: TRBJ2-1
CDR3aa: AWEPGLSIRF

len: 11
v_gene: TRBV7-6
d_gene: -
j_gene: TRBJ1-1
CDR3aa: ASSLDWGTEAF

len: 14
v_gene: TRBV6-6
d_gene: -
j_gene: TRBJ2-7
CDR3aa: ASSYASGGPDYEQY

len: 13
v_gene: TRBV10-3
d_gene: -
j_gene: TRBJ2-1
CDR3aa: AIRDAGGAYNEQF

len: 14
v_gene: TRBV7-9
d_gene: -
j_gene: TRBJ1-6
CDR3aa: ASSLGGATGNSPLH

len: 14
v_gene: TRBV4-2
d_gene: TRBD2
j_gene: TRBJ2-7
CDR3aa: ASSQGTSGRPYEQY

len: 14
v_gene: TRBV2
d_gene: TRBD2
j_gene: TRBJ2-7
CDR3aa: ASSEAGGVGTYEQY

len: 12
v_gene: TRBV29-1
d_gene: TRBD2
j_gene: TRBJ2-5
CDR3aa: SVEGGGREETQY

len: 11
v_gene: TRBV7-6
d_gene: -
j_gene: TRBJ2-5
CDR3aa: ASSLSLGETQY

len: 15
v_gene: TRBV5-6
d_gene: TRBD2
j_gene: TRBJ2-3
CDR3aa: ASSFERLAGGSDTQY

len: 12
v_gene: TRBV9
d_gene: -
j_gene: TRBJ1-5
CDR3aa: ASSVGRDGQPQH

len: 11
v_gene: TRBV3-1
d_gene: -
j_gene: TRBJ2-5
CDR3aa: ASSLEYKETQY

len: 14
v_gene: TRBV6-5
d_gene: TRBD1
j_gene: TRBJ1-4
CDR3aa: ASSYTQGAIGEKLF

len: 14
v_gene: TRBV20-1
d_gene: -
j_gene: TRBJ2-5
CDR3aa: SASEEPWTLQETQY

len: 13
v_gene: TRBV4-3
d_gene: -
j_gene: TRBJ2-3
CDR3aa: ASSQDLTDTDTQY

len: 14
v_gene: TRBV7-6
d_gene: -
j_gene: TRBJ2-3
CDR3aa: ASSLGGDLRVRTQY

len: 10
v_gene: TRBV25-1
d_gene: -
j_gene: TRBJ2-7
CDR3aa: ASSDYHGEQY

len: 13
v_gene: TRBV7-9
d_gene: TRBD1
j_gene: TRBJ2-4
CDR3aa: ASSPRQGAVNIQY

len: 14
v_gene: TRBV19
d_gene: -
j_gene: TRBJ2-3
CDR3aa: ASSIALGPPLDTQY

len: 13
v_gene: TRBV27
d_gene: TRBD1
j_gene: TRBJ1-1
CDR3aa: ASSSGAGGNTEAF

len: 13
v_gene: TRBV3-1
d_gene: TRBD1
j_gene: TRBJ2-3
CDR3aa: ASSQGTGFMDTQY

len: 12
v_gene: TRBV15
d_gene: -
j_gene: TRBJ2-7
CDR3aa: ATSREIGAYEQY

len: 11
v_gene: TRBV29-1
d_gene: TRBD1
j_gene: TRBJ2-7
CDR3aa: SVAGQGPGEQY